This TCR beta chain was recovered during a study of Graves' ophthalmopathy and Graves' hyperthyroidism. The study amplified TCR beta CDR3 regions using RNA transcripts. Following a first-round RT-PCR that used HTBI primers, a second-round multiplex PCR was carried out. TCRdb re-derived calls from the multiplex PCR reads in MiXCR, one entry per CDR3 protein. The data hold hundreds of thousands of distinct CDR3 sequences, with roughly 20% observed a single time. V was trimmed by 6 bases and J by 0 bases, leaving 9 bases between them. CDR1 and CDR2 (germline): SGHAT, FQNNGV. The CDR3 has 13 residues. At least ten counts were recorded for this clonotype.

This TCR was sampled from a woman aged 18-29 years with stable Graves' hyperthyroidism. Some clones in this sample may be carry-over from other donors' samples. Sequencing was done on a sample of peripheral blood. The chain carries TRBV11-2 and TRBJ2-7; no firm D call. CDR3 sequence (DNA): TGTGCCAGCAGGGAGTCCTCCTCCTACGAGCAGTACTTC. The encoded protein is CASRESSSYEQYF.